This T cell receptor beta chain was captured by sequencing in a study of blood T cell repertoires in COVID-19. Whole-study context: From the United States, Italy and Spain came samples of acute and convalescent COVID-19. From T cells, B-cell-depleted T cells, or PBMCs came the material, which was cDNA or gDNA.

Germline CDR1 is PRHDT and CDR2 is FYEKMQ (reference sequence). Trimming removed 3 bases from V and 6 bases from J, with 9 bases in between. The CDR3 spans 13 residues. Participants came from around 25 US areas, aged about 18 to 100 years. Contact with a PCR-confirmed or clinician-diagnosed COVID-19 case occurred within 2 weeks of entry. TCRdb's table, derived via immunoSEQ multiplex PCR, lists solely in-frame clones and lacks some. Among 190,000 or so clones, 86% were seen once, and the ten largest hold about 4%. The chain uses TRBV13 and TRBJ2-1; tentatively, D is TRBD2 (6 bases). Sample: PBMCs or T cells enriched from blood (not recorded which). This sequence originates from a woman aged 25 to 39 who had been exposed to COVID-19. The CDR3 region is CASSLTSVNEQFF. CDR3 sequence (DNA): TGTGCCAGCAGCTTGACTAGTGTCAATGAGCAGTTCTTC.